This T cell receptor (beta chain) was sequenced during a study of blood T cell repertoires in COVID-19. Across the study: In each case, the material was cDNA or gDNA derived from T cells, B-cell-depleted T cells, or PBMCs.

In the authors' workflow: Amplification from reference gene primers served as the basis for estimated nucleated cell counts. The protocol was immunoSEQ multiplex PCR, while the TCRdb copy is restricted to in-frame clones and leaves out a portion. The V and J calls and the clone size are those of that table, but D and trimming were determined from the DNA. The sample consists of more than 200,000 clones, around 80% of them appearing once. This clone was seen a few times. CDR3 length: 15 amino acids. Germline CDR1 is SEHNR and CDR2 is FQNEAQ (reference sequence). Unmatched junction bases numbered 8, after V lost 6 bases and J lost 2 bases. Seattle's enrolled individuals joined amid active infection and were then monitored longitudinally.

The sample consisted of peripheral blood. This sequence was found in a woman older than 75 with COVID-19, enrolled during active disease. The chain recombines TRBV7-9 with TRBJ1-1; 8 bases agree with TRBD1. In DNA form, the CDR3 reads TGTGCCAGCAGGGGAAGACAGGGGCTTAACACTGAAGCTTTCTTT. This encodes CASRGRQGLNTEAFF.